The sequence of this TCR beta chain was determined in a study of metastatic and nonmetastatic thyroid tumors. Before thyroid surgery, none of the patients had received any treatment. This clone has ten or more counts. TCRdb reprocessed the PCR reads via MiXCR. The data contain approximately 30,000 clones, 16% of them seen just once; the ten biggest clones take up about 5.7%. The sequencing input was blood. The receptor was derived from a male donor with papillary thyroid cancer or a benign thyroid nodule (not recorded which). Some clones in this sample may be carry-over from other donors' samples.

CDR3 nucleotides: TGTGCCAGCAGTACCGGGACAGTCGGAAACACCATATATTTT. Translating gives CASSTGTVGNTIYF. The chain links TRBV5-4 to TRBJ1-3; TRBD1 matches at 7 bases. This CDR3 is built from 14 residues. With 5 bases clipped from V and 4 bases from J, the junction kept 6 bases outside the gene matches. Germline V gene sequence: CDR1 SGHNT, CDR2 YYREEE (reference sequence).